The 28 T cell receptor beta chains presented below share a single source sample, sequenced in a study of beta chain features in type 1 diabetes. Every bit of the isolated RNA underwent reverse transcription, so sequencing read expressed TCRB transcripts. Profiling relied on immunoSEQ multiplex PCR, and the TCRdb table lists in-frame clones only, not all of them. The repertoire has about 360,000 clones, over 10% of them found once; the top ten carry 0.017%. Sequencing was done on a sample of naive CD4+ T cells from blood. Receptors originate from a man aged 18 to 29 in good health.

The V call is TRBV7-4, the J call TRBJ1-3, with D possibly TRBD1 on 5 matching bases. The CDR3 contains 17 residues. The germline V gene encodes CDR1 SGHVT and CDR2 SQSDAQ. V lost 7 bases and J 7 bases, leaving 26 bases between the germline ends. The CDR3 DNA follows: TGTGCCAGCAACCGCCTTCCCCAGGGTCTTCTGGGGAACACCATATATTTT. Translating it yields CASNRLPQGLLGNTIYF.

This rearrangement joins TRBV6-5 to TRBJ2-7; weak D call: TRBD2 (5 bases). In germline, CDR1 is MNHEY, CDR2 SVGAGI. Trimming shortened V by 7 bases and J by 3 bases, and 16 bases separated the two germline ends. The CDR3 sequence is 14 residues long. The CDR3 nucleotides read TGTGCCAGCAAGTCGTGGGGAGCTAGCTACGAGCAGTACTTC. It is translated as CASKSWGASYEQYF.

This clone was counted between two and nine times. The chain links TRBV7-2 to TRBJ2-1; 8 positions agree with TRBD2. Trimming removed 2 bases from V and 7 bases from J; junction bases left unmatched: 10. The CDR3 runs 16 residues. Germline CDR1 and CDR2: SGHTA and FQGNSA. The CDR3 is CASSLSPGRVTNEQFF. CDR3 in DNA: TGTGCCAGCAGCTTAAGTCCCGGGAGGGTTACGAATGAGCAGTTCTTC.

This clone was counted only a few times. This chain connects TRBV28 to TRBJ2-3, with TRBD1 matching over 8 bases. The CDR3 length is 14 residues. CDR1 and CDR2 from the germline V gene are MDHEN and SYDVKM. V trimming: 5 bases; J trimming: 3 bases; junction bases outside the gene matches: 4. CDR3 DNA sequence: TGTGCCAGCAGTCTAAGACAGGGGACAGATACGCAGTATTTT. Its protein is CASSLRQGTDTQYF.

This clone has just a few counts. The chain uses TRBV7-2 and TRBJ1-3, with no clear D. V gave up 3 bases and J gave up 2 bases, with 8 bases separating them. The germline V gene encodes CDR1 SGHTA and CDR2 FQGNSA. CDR3 size: 14 residues. DNA of the CDR3: TGTGCCAGCAGCTTGGGGAGTCCTGGAAACACCATATATTTT. It translates to CASSLGSPGNTIYF.

This clone was seen a few times. This chain links TRBV27 with TRBJ2-3; 11 nucleotides line up with TRBD2. The junction had 7 bases not matched to a gene; V was cut back by 4 bases and J by 4 bases. Germline CDR1 MNHEY, CDR2 SMNVEV (reference sequence). The CDR3 spans 16 residues. The CDR3 here is CASSSRLAGPADTQYF. CDR3 in DNA: TGTGCCAGCAGTTCTCGACTAGCGGGACCGGCAGATACGCAGTATTTT.

The chain employs TRBV7-2 and TRBJ1-6; TRBD1 matches 8 bases. This CDR3 is 15 amino acids long. V dropped 5 bases and J dropped 9; count of bases not matched to a gene: 9. CDR1 is SGHTA, CDR2 FQGNSA, per germline. This chain's CDR3 is CASSATGEGGSPLHF. The CDR3 bases are TGTGCCAGCAGCGCGACAGGGGAAGGGGGTTCACCCCTCCACTTT.

The chain carries TRBV9 and TRBJ2-1, with 14 bases that match TRBD2. This CDR3 contains 20 residues. Germline values: CDR1 SGDLS, CDR2 YYNGEE. V lost 4 bases and J lost 0; bases outside the gene matches: 12. The DNA of the CDR3 is TGTGCCAGCAGCCCCACACCGGGGACTAGCGGGAGCGCCTCCTACAATGAGCAGTTCTTC. It specifies CASSPTPGTSGSASYNEQFF.

The CDR3, as DNA: TGTGCCAGCACCTCAGGGTTTACCTACAATGAGCAGTTCTTC. Its translation is CASTSGFTYNEQFF. This sequence joins TRBV6-5 and TRBJ2-1; possibly TRBD1 for D (5 bases). CDR1 MNHEY and CDR2 SVGAGI come from the germline V gene. V gave up 7 bases and J gave up 2 bases, with 12 bases separating them. The CDR3 runs 14 residues.

This rearrangement joins TRBV29-1 to TRBJ2-7, with 8 bases identical to TRBD2. V shed 0 bases and J 1 base; nucleotides not matched to a gene: 2. The CDR3 contains 14 residues. Germline V gives CDR1 SQVTM, CDR2 ANQGSEA. The CDR3 is CSVEEQRGSYEQYF. The CDR3 DNA is TGCAGCGTTGAAGAGCAGCGGGGGTCCTACGAGCAGTACTTC.

This clone was detected only a few times. The chain is built from TRBV28 and TRBJ2-7; D call uncertain. The germline V gene has CDR1 MDHEN and CDR2 SYDVKM. V shed 10 bases and J shed 3 bases, with 16 bases lying between them. The CDR3 loop spans 13 amino acids. Here the CDR3 reads CAMRGTSLYEQYF. The CDR3 DNA reads as TGTGCCATGCGAGGCACCTCTCTCTACGAGCAGTACTTC.

The chain employs TRBV9 and TRBJ2-1; TRBD2 matches 11 bases. The CDR3 contains 17 residues. Germline CDR1 is SGDLS and CDR2 is YYNGEE. Trimming at V came to 0 bases and at J to 5 bases, leaving 7 bases not matched to a gene. CDR3 residues: CASSVALLAGGDNEQFF. The CDR3 DNA follows: TGTGCCAGCAGCGTAGCTCTCCTAGCGGGGGGCGACAATGAGCAGTTCTTC.

This clone occurred a few times. The V call is TRBV28, the J call TRBJ1-2; 11 bases line up with TRBD1. The CDR3 contains 15 residues. CDR1 MDHEN and CDR2 SYDVKM come from the germline V gene. The ends lost 6 bases at V and 3 bases at J; junction bases unmatched: 6. CDR3 sequence: CASRRGQGADYGYTF. CDR3 DNA sequence: TGTGCCAGCAGGCGCGGACAGGGGGCCGACTATGGCTACACCTTC.

The CDR3 DNA follows: TGCGCCAGCAGCTGGGGCGGGACAGGAGACTCTGGGGCCAACGTCCTGACTTTC. Translation gives CASSWGGTGDSGANVLTF. The chain is built from TRBV5-1 and TRBJ2-6; 8 bases are a match to TRBD1. V lost 3 bases, J lost 0 bases, and 8 bases stayed unmatched. The CDR3 contains 18 residues. Germline CDR1 is SGHRS and CDR2 is YFSETQ.

The chain has TRBV6-6 and TRBJ2-7; TRBD1 matches at 8 bases. The CDR3 extends over 14 amino acids. The germline CDR1 and CDR2 sequences are MNHNY and SVGAGI (reference sequence). Germline trimming cut 8 bases from V and 0 bases from J; bases unmatched to any gene: 6. The CDR3 here is CASAGTGASYEQYF. For the CDR3, the DNA is TGTGCCAGCGCGGGGACAGGAGCCTCCTACGAGCAGTACTTC.

This clone was seen a handful of times. The V gene is TRBV5-1, the J gene TRBJ2-3; maybe TRBD1 (6 bases). CDR1 is SGHRS and CDR2 is YFSETQ in the germline V gene. This CDR3 has 16 amino acids. Trimming took 5 bases from V and 3 from J, leaving 19 bases between them. CDR3 protein: CASSPSPGEWTDTQYF. DNA of the CDR3: TGCGCCAGCAGTCCCTCTCCAGGGGAGTGGACAGATACGCAGTATTTT.

The chain combines TRBV7-2 with TRBJ2-7; 10 bases match TRBD2. Germline-derived CDR1 and CDR2 are SGHTA and FQGNSA. Trimming at V came to 5 bases and at J to 3 bases, leaving 10 bases not matched to a gene. This CDR3 spans 16 amino acids. The CDR3 bases are TGTGCCAGCAGCCCCACCTTTAGGACTAGCGGCTACGAGCAGTACTTC. Protein product: CASSPTFRTSGYEQYF.

CDR3 loop: CASSRGRASYEQYF. DNA of the CDR3: TGTGCCAGCAGCCGCGGGAGGGCCTCCTACGAGCAGTACTTC. This chain uses TRBV11-1 with TRBJ2-7; 9 nucleotides align to TRBD2. Germline loops: CDR1 SGHAT, CDR2 FQDESV (reference sequence). This CDR3 has 14 amino acids. The trim removed 5 bases at V and 0 bases at J, leaving 2 bases unmatched.

The chain has TRBV6-5 and TRBJ1-2; TRBD1 agrees at 12 bases. The junction had 7 bases not matched to a gene; V was cut back by 6 bases and J by 8 bases. The germline gives CDR1 MNHEY, CDR2 SVGAGI. This CDR3 comprises 14 residues. The CDR3 here is CASRPPGTGGGYTF. CDR3 DNA sequence: TGTGCCAGCAGACCGCCGGGGACAGGGGGCGGCTACACCTTC.

V is TRBV6-5 and J is TRBJ1-4, with TRBD1 identical over 9 bases. V lost 6 bases to trimming and J lost 6 bases; unmatched junction nucleotides: 2. The CDR3 spans 13 residues. Germline values: CDR1 MNHEY, CDR2 SVGAGI. The DNA for the CDR3 is TGTGCCAGCAGGGGACAGGGTTATGAAAAACTGTTTTTT. It codes for CASRGQGYEKLFF.

In its sample, this clone was seen a few times. This sequence joins TRBV7-8 and TRBJ1-2; 7 bases match TRBD1. Germline V lookup: CDR1 SGHVS, CDR2 FQNEAQ. The CDR3 has 16 amino acids. Unmatched junction bases numbered 14, after V lost 5 bases and J lost 5 bases. In DNA, the CDR3 is TGTGCCAGCAGCCCCCCCCGGGACAGCCGGCCATATGGCTACACCTTC. Its protein is CASSPPRDSRPYGYTF.

The rearrangement joins TRBV28 to TRBJ2-7; 8 bases line up with TRBD1. CDR1 and CDR2 (germline): MDHEN, SYDVKM. The CDR3 is 16 amino acids. Losses at the gene ends were 5 bases for V and 5 bases for J; bases not matched to a gene: 14. The CDR3 DNA sequence: TGTGCCAGCAGTACCGTCTTTCCGGGACAGGAGAACGAGCAGTACTTC. This sequence encodes CASSTVFPGQENEQYF.

This clone has a handful of counts. The rearrangement joins TRBV30 to TRBJ2-7; 8 bases are a match to TRBD2. V lost 5 bases to trimming and J lost 6 bases; unmatched junction nucleotides: 6. Germline CDR1 is GTSNPN and CDR2 is SVGIG (reference sequence). This CDR3 contains 12 residues. In DNA, the CDR3 is TGTGCCTGGGGAGCGGGAGTTGGCGAGCAGTACTTC. Translation: CAWGAGVGEQYF. Looking up the rest from reference TRBV30 and TRBJ2-7 gives the full variable domain: SQTIHQWPATLVQPVGSPLSLECTVEGTSNPNLYWYRQAAGRGLQLLFYSVGIGQISSEVPQNLSASRPQDRQFILSSKKLLLSDSGFYLCAWGAGVGEQYFGPGTRLTVT.

This clone has only a few counts. The CDR3 reads CAWSRDNNQPQHF. The DNA for the CDR3 is TGTGCCTGGAGCCGGGACAACAATCAGCCCCAGCATTTT. The chain couples TRBV30 to TRBJ1-5; a weak D match, TRBD1 (6 bases). This CDR3 region has 13 residues. The germline V gene has CDR1 GTSNPN and CDR2 SVGIG (reference sequence). Trimming left V 3 bases short and J 3 bases short, with 9 bases between. The full variable domain, with the rest looked up from reference TRBV30 and TRBJ1-5, is SQTIHQWPATLVQPVGSPLSLECTVEGTSNPNLYWYRQAAGRGLQLLFYSVGIGQISSEVPQNLSASRPQDRQFILSSKKLLLSDSGFYLCAWSRDNNQPQHFGDGTRLSIL.

The genes are TRBV11-1 and TRBJ1-2; TRBD1 agrees at 8 bases. Per germline, CDR1 SGHAT and CDR2 FQDESV (reference sequence). This CDR3 is 13 amino acids long. Germline trimming cut 4 bases from V and 8 bases from J; bases unmatched to any gene: 6. CDR3 coding DNA: TGTGCCAGCAGCTACCAGGACAGGGAAGGCTACACCTTC. Its translation: CASSYQDREGYTF.

J is TRBJ1-4 and V is TRBV23-1; 9 bases match TRBD1. TRBV23-1 is an ORF for which the function is uncertain. J lost 6 bases, V lost 6 bases, and 2 bases had no gene match. The CDR3 runs 13 residues. The CDR3 is CASSRDRDEKLFF. The CDR3 DNA sequence: TGCGCCAGCAGCCGGGACAGGGATGAAAAACTGTTTTTT.

This clone has a handful of counts. The V gene is TRBV30, the J gene TRBJ2-5; no reliable D call. The V end lost 2 bases, the J end lost 2 bases, and 9 bases lay between the germline ends. CDR1 and CDR2 (germline): GTSNPN, SVGIG (reference sequence). The CDR3 is 13 residues long. The CDR3 loop is CAWSLLLQETQYF. For the CDR3, the DNA is TGTGCCTGGAGTCTCCTTCTGCAAGAGACCCAGTACTTC.

In its sample, this clone was seen a few times. V gene TRBV4-2 combines with J gene TRBJ1-3; no reliable D call. The CDR3 covers 12 residues. Per germline, CDR1 LGHNA and CDR2 YNFKEQ. V lost 5 bases to trimming and J lost 3 bases, with 5 bases between them. The CDR3 nucleotides are TGTGCCAGCAGCGAGCTTGGAAACACCATATATTTT. Translated: CASSELGNTIYF.